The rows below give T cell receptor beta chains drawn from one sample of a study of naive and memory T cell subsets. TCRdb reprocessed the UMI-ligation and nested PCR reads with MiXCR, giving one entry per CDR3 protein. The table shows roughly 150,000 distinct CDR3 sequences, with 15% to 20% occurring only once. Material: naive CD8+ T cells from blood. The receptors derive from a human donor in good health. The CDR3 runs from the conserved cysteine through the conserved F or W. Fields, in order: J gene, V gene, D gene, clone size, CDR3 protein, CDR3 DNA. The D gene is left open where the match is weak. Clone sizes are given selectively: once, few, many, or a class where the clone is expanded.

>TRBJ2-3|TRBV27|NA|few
CASSLWAANTDTQYF
TGTGCCAGCAGTTTATGGGCAGCTAACACAGATACGCAGTATTTT
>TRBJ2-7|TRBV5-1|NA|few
CASNSDFLSYEQYF
TGCGCCAGCAATTCGGACTTCCTCTCCTACGAGCAGTACTTC
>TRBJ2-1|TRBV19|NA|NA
CASSIDDYNEQFF
TGTGCCAGTAGTATCGACGATTACAATGAGCAGTTCTTC
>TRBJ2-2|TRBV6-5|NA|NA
CASSYGGAGELFF
TGTGCCAGCAGTTATGGAGGGGCCGGGGAGCTGTTTTTT
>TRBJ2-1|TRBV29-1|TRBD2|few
CSVEDPKRDWSYNEQFF
TGCAGCGTTGAAGATCCGAAGCGGGATTGGTCCTACAATGAGCAGTTCTTC
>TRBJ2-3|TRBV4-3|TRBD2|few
CASSHLPGGVTDTQYF
TGCGCCAGCAGCCATCTGCCGGGAGGGGTCACAGATACGCAGTATTTT
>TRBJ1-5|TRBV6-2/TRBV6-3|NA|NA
CASSYPGHQPQHF
TGTGCCAGCAGTTACCCGGGGCATCAGCCCCAGCATTTT
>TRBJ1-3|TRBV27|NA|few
CASSLADPRFSGNTIYF
TGTGCCAGCAGTTTAGCGGACCCCCGTTTCTCTGGAAACACCATATATTTT
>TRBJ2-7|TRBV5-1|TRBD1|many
CASSWDSSYEQYF
TGTGCCAGCAGTTGGGACAGCTCCTACGAGCAGTACTTC
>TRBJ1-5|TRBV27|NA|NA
CASSLGWSNQPQHF
TGTGCCAGCAGTTTGGGGTGGAGCAATCAGCCCCAGCATTTT
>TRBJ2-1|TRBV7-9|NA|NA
CASPDNEQFF
TGTGCCAGCCCTGACAATGAGCAGTTCTTC
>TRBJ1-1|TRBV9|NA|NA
CASSVAGNTEAFF
TGTGCCAGCAGCGTAGCCGGGAACACTGAAGCTTTCTTT
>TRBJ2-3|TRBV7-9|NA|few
CASSLDASEDTQYF
TGTGCCAGCAGCTTAGACGCGAGTGAAGATACGCAGTATTTT
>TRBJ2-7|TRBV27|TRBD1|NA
CASSLLGDRGNEQYF
TGTGCCAGCAGTTTATTGGGGGACAGGGGAAACGAGCAGTACTTC
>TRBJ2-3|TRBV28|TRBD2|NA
CASRAEGLAISDTQYF
TGTGCCAGCAGAGCAGAGGGACTAGCAATATCCGATACGCAGTATTTT
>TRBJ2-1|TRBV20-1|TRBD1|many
CSASQDRGNNEQFF
TGCAGTGCTAGTCAGGACAGGGGGAACAATGAGCAGTTCTTC